This TCR beta chain is from a study of blood T cell repertoires in COVID-19 (dated by TCRdb to 2018 to 2021). Concerning the study at large: Samples covering the acute and convalescent phases of COVID-19 were provided by collaborators in the United States, Italy and Spain. The material from the prospective study consisted of cDNA or gDNA derived from T cells, B-cell-depleted T cells, or PBMCs. Deeply sampled blood TCRbeta repertoires from subjects exposed to, actively infected with, or recovered from COVID-19 were included in the dataset. The repertoires were released in a freely available public database meant as a resource for research on the immune response to SARS-CoV-2. The samples were drawn from the first 160 participants of the ongoing ImmuneRACE study and from 1,254 subjects provided by 6 global collaborators. Nearly every sample came with metadata listing a de-identified subject ID, COVID-19 status, age in years and sex. HLA class I and class II types, where available, came from metadata supplied by the sample provider rather than from assay-based typing.

A note on this clone: It lacks a known antigen. There are no base qualities to consult, and no much larger clone falls within one base.

Collaborating institutions collected whole blood in K2EDTA tubes following their own protocols. For TCRbeta analysis, collaborators shipped samples in one of three forms: frozen whole blood, isolated PBMCs, or DNA extracted from either of those sample types. The CDR1 and CDR2 encoded by the germline V gene are MNHEY and SVGAGI. From the cysteine through the phenylalanine, the CDR3 covers 14 amino acids. Kept here is only the CDR3 DNA, which spans 42 bases and is read in frame from base 1. Germline trimming amounts to 6 bases on V and 0 bases on J, with 3 as the count of junction bases outside the gene matches. The paper as a whole reports these results and caveats: The amount of clinical and demographic metadata varied by source and participant and was provided uncurated.

TCRbeta CDR3 regions were amplified from genomic DNA using the immunoSEQ Assay, a bias-controlled multiplex PCR. The published analysis was carried out like this. The number of nucleated cells in each sample was estimated by amplification of reference gene primers within the assay. Sequence reads were collapsed and filtered to measure the absolute abundance of every unique TCRbeta CDR3 rearrangement. For each sample, productive Simpson clonality was calculated as the square root of Simpson's diversity index across productive rearrangements. The clones in this table, taken by TCRdb from immuneACCESS, are in-frame only. Not every clone is retained; where verified, under half of the shortfall comes from an unresolved V gene, and the cause of the rest is unknown. Clone size and the V and J calls come from that table; the DNA yielded D and trimming. In this sample the table shows tens of thousands of clones, less than 90% of which occur a single time. The ten largest account for around 2.9% of the sample.

The sequencing sample was made of peripheral blood. The chain is assembled from TRBV6-5 and TRBJ2-7; 9 junctional bases match TRBD2. This receptor was obtained from a man older than 75 with acute or convalescent COVID-19. Read as DNA, the sequence is TGTGCCAGCAGGGCTAGCGGGGTCTCCTACGAGCAGTACTTC. It translates as CASRASGVSYEQYF.